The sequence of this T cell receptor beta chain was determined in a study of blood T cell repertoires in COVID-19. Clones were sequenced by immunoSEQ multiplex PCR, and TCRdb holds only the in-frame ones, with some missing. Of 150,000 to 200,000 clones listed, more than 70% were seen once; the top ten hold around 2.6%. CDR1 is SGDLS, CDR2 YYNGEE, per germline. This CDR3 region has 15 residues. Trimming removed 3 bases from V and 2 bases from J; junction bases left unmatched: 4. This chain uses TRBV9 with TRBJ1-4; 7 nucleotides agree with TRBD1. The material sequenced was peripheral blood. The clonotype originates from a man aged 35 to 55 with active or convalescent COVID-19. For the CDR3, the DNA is TGTGCCAGCAGCGCCCAACAGGGGACTAATGAAAAACTGTTTTTT. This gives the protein CASSAQQGTNEKLFF.